This TCR beta chain stems from a study of blood T cells in healthy people across ages. Germline values: CDR1 GTSNPN, CDR2 SVGIG (reference sequence). The CDR3 covers 14 residues. Trimming removed 2 bases from V and 6 bases from J; junction bases left unmatched: 9. A second PCR of roughly 7 to 11 cycles used a sample-barcoded 5' primer and a J-beta primer mix. TCRdb re-derived calls from the 5' RACE reads in MiXCR, one entry per CDR3 protein. The table records hundreds of thousands of distinct CDR3 sequences, about half of them present only once. The table lists this clonotype with a few counts. No fewer than 5.5 micrograms of total RNA were isolated from every sample.

The sample taken for sequencing was blood. The source is a man between 60 and 75 years old in good health. The genes are TRBV30 and TRBJ2-7, with TRBD1 identical over 8 bases. CDR3 loop: CAWSWGQVGGEQYF. CDR3 sequence (DNA): TGTGCCTGGAGTTGGGGACAGGTGGGGGGCGAGCAGTACTTC.